Listed below are T cell receptor beta chains from one sample, sequenced in a study of beta chain features in type 1 diabetes. Clones were sequenced by immunoSEQ multiplex PCR, and TCRdb holds only the in-frame ones, with some missing. The profile shows 310,000 or so clones, 15% of them singletons. The sequencing input was naive CD4+ T cells from blood. Receptors originate from a man aged 18 to 29 with type 1 diabetes. Both conserved end residues are part of each CDR3. D genes are given only for firm matches. The size of a clone is reported for some rows only, either as once, few or many, or as a class for expanded clones.

v_gene: TRBV5-1
d_gene: TRBD2
j_gene: TRBJ2-1
len: 15
abundance: .
CDR3nt: TGCGCCAGCAGCGTGGGACTAGCGGTATACAATGAGCAGTTCTTC
CDR3aa: CASSVGLAVYNEQFF

v_gene: TRBV21-1
d_gene: .
j_gene: TRBJ2-1
len: 15
abundance: .
CDR3nt: TGTGCCAGCAGCAACCGCGACAGGGGTAGGCATGAGCAGTTCTTC
CDR3aa: CASSNRDRGRHEQFF

v_gene: TRBV29-1
d_gene: .
j_gene: TRBJ1-2
len: 14
abundance: few
CDR3nt: TGCAGCGTCGTGGGGAGACCATTACCCTATGGCTACACCTTC
CDR3aa: CSVVGRPLPYGYTF

v_gene: TRBV7-9
d_gene: TRBD1
j_gene: TRBJ1-4
len: 15
abundance: .
CDR3nt: TGTGCCAGCAGTTCCACAGGGGCGGCTAATGAAAAACTGTTTTTT
CDR3aa: CASSSTGAANEKLFF

v_gene: TRBV25-1
d_gene: TRBD2
j_gene: TRBJ2-1
len: 14
abundance: few
CDR3nt: TGTGCCAGGGGGGGAGCGGGGGGCTACAATGAGCAGTTCTTC
CDR3aa: CARGGAGGYNEQFF

v_gene: TRBV7-2
d_gene: .
j_gene: TRBJ1-3
len: 13
abundance: few
CDR3nt: TGTGCCTCCCATCCGGGGACTGGAAACACCATATATTTT
CDR3aa: CASHPGTGNTIYF

v_gene: TRBV7-8
d_gene: TRBD1
j_gene: TRBJ1-4
len: 16
abundance: few
CDR3nt: TGTGCCAGCAGCAGGGGACAGGGTACAACTAATGAAAAACTGTTTTTT
CDR3aa: CASSRGQGTTNEKLFF

v_gene: TRBV6-5
d_gene: .
j_gene: TRBJ2-4
len: 13
abundance: few
CDR3nt: TGTGCCAGCAGCCCCGGACAACTAAACATTCAGTACTTC
CDR3aa: CASSPGQLNIQYF

v_gene: TRBV5-1
d_gene: TRBD1
j_gene: TRBJ2-1
len: 17
abundance: few
CDR3nt: TGCGCCAGCAGCTTAATACCGGGACAGGGTGCTTCGATTGAGCAGTTCTTC
CDR3aa: CASSLIPGQGASIEQFF

v_gene: TRBV7-2
d_gene: TRBD2
j_gene: TRBJ2-2
len: 17
abundance: few
CDR3nt: TGTGCCAGCAGCGCAACTAGCGGGGGGGCGAGAACCGGGGAGCTGTTTTTT
CDR3aa: CASSATSGGARTGELFF

v_gene: TRBV2
d_gene: .
j_gene: TRBJ2-1
len: 10
abundance: .
CDR3nt: TGTGCCAGCAGCGTTTATGAGCAGTTCTTC
CDR3aa: CASSVYEQFF

v_gene: TRBV29-1
d_gene: .
j_gene: TRBJ2-7
len: 13
abundance: .
CDR3nt: TGCAGCGTTGTAACTAAAGGCTTATACGAGCAGTACTTC
CDR3aa: CSVVTKGLYEQYF

v_gene: TRBV5-6
d_gene: .
j_gene: TRBJ1-2
len: 16
abundance: .
CDR3nt: TGTGCCAGCAGCTTTGTGGGTCAGGGTTTTGTGGATGGCTACACCTTC
CDR3aa: CASSFVGQGFVDGYTF

v_gene: TRBV23-1
d_gene: .
j_gene: TRBJ1-1
len: 16
abundance: .
CDR3nt: TGCGCCAGCAGTCAGGTGGTGGGGGACAAGGAAATTGAAGCTTTCTTT
CDR3aa: CASSQVVGDKEIEAFF

v_gene: TRBV11-2
d_gene: TRBD1
j_gene: TRBJ2-7
len: 14
abundance: .
CDR3nt: TGTGCCAGCGTTCTCGGACAGGGTCCCTACGAGCAGTACTTC
CDR3aa: CASVLGQGPYEQYF

v_gene: TRBV20-1
d_gene: .
j_gene: TRBJ1-1
len: 11
abundance: .
CDR3nt: TGCAGCATGGTTAGGGGCACTGAAGCTTTCTTT
CDR3aa: CSMVRGTEAFF

v_gene: TRBV11-2
d_gene: .
j_gene: TRBJ1-6
len: 17
abundance: few
CDR3nt: TGTGCCAGCAGCTCCCGTATAGACTATGTTGATAATTCACCCCTCCACTTT
CDR3aa: CASSSRIDYVDNSPLHF

v_gene: TRBV10-3
d_gene: TRBD1
j_gene: TRBJ1-2
len: 14
abundance: few
CDR3nt: TGTGCCATCAGTACAGGATTGACAGGGAATGGCTACACCTTC
CDR3aa: CAISTGLTGNGYTF

v_gene: TRBV7-9
d_gene: .
j_gene: TRBJ2-7
len: 19
abundance: few
CDR3nt: TGTGCCAGCAGCTTGGGGGGAGGAGGTTTCCCAGGGAGGACCTACGAGCAGTACTTC
CDR3aa: CASSLGGGGFPGRTYEQYF

v_gene: TRBV7-2
d_gene: TRBD2
j_gene: TRBJ2-1
len: 15
abundance: few
CDR3nt: TGTGCCAGCAGCTTCGGGGGAGGGAGGTACAATGAGCAGTTCTTC
CDR3aa: CASSFGGGRYNEQFF

v_gene: TRBV7-2
d_gene: TRBD2
j_gene: TRBJ2-3
len: 20
abundance: few
CDR3nt: TGTGCCAGCAGCTTAGCGCACTATATACTAGCGGGACGTTACACAGATACGCAGTATTTT
CDR3aa: CASSLAHYILAGRYTDTQYF

v_gene: TRBV29-1
d_gene: .
j_gene: TRBJ2-4
len: 13
abundance: .
CDR3nt: TGCAGCGGATCAAGGGGTTTCGAAAACATTCAGTACTTC
CDR3aa: CSGSRGFENIQYF

v_gene: TRBV15
d_gene: .
j_gene: TRBJ1-6
len: 13
abundance: .
CDR3nt: TGTGCCACCAGCAGTTTTCGAGATTCACCCCTCCACTTT
CDR3aa: CATSSFRDSPLHF

v_gene: TRBV5-1
d_gene: .
j_gene: TRBJ2-3
len: 14
abundance: .
CDR3nt: TGCGCCAGCAGATCGACAGGAGGTATTGATACGCAGTATTTT
CDR3aa: CASRSTGGIDTQYF

v_gene: TRBV5-1
d_gene: .
j_gene: TRBJ2-5
len: 16
abundance: .
CDR3nt: TGCGCCAGCAGCTTAGGTGGGGGCCCATATGGAGAGACCCAGTACTTC
CDR3aa: CASSLGGGPYGETQYF

v_gene: TRBV30
d_gene: TRBD2
j_gene: TRBJ2-5
len: 14
abundance: .
CDR3nt: TGTGCCTGGAGTGTCCAGGGAGGGCTTGAGACCCAGTACTTC
CDR3aa: CAWSVQGGLETQYF

v_gene: TRBV9
d_gene: .
j_gene: TRBJ1-5
len: 15
abundance: .
CDR3nt: TGTGCCAGCAGCCTGGGTGCGGTTAGCAATCAGCCCCAGCATTTT
CDR3aa: CASSLGAVSNQPQHF

v_gene: TRBV30
d_gene: .
j_gene: TRBJ2-1
len: 11
abundance: .
CDR3nt: TGTGCCTGGACCTTAACTAATGAGCAGTTCTTC
CDR3aa: CAWTLTNEQFF

v_gene: TRBV18
d_gene: TRBD2
j_gene: TRBJ2-1
len: 18
abundance: .
CDR3nt: TGTGCCAGCTCACCTCGACTAGCTCTCAGTAGCTCCTACAATGAGCAGTTCTTC
CDR3aa: CASSPRLALSSSYNEQFF

v_gene: TRBV5-4
d_gene: .
j_gene: TRBJ2-3
len: 14
abundance: .
CDR3nt: TGTGCCAGCAGCTTGACTCGATACACAGATACGCAGTATTTT
CDR3aa: CASSLTRYTDTQYF

v_gene: TRBV25-1
d_gene: .
j_gene: TRBJ1-2
len: 10
abundance: .
CDR3nt: TGTGCCAGCTACAGCTATGGCTACACCTTC
CDR3aa: CASYSYGYTF

v_gene: TRBV4-2
d_gene: .
j_gene: TRBJ2-2
len: 14
abundance: few
CDR3nt: TGTGCCAGCAGCCAAGACCCTAACACCGGGGAGCTGTTTTTT
CDR3aa: CASSQDPNTGELFF